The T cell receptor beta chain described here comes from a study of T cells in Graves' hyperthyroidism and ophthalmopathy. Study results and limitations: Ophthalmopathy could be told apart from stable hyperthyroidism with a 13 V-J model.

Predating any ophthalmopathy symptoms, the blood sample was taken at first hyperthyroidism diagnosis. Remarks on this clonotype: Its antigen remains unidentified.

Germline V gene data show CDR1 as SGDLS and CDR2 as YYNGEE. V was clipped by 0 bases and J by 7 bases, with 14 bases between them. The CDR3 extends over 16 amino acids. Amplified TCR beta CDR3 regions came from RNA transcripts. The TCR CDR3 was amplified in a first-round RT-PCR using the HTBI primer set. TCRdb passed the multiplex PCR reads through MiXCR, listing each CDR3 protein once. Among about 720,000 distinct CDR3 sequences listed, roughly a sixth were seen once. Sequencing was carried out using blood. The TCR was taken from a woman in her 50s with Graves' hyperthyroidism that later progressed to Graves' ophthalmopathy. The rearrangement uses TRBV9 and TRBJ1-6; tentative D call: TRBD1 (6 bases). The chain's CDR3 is CASSVAGTTGNSPLHF. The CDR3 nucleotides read TGTGCCAGCAGCGTAGCTGGGACCACAGGGAATTCACCCCTCCACTTT. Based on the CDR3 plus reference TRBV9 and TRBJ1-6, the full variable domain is DSGVTQTPKHLITATGQRVTLRCSPRSGDLSVYWYQQSLDQGLQFLIQYYNGEERAKGNILERFSAQQFPDLHSELNLSSLELGDSALYFCASSVAGTTGNSPLHFGNGTRLTVT.